This T cell receptor (beta chain) was obtained from a study of blood T cells in healthy people across ages. A second PCR, run for about 6 to 11 cycles, used a sample-barcoded 5' primer plus a J-beta primer mix. Each CDR3 protein gets one entry after TCRdb re-called the 5' RACE reads with MiXCR. The data contain more than 900,000 distinct CDR3 sequences, 25% to 35% of them seen just once; the ten biggest clones take up roughly a tenth. Trimming shortened V by 6 bases and J by 0 bases, and 16 bases separated the two germline ends. The germline V gene encodes CDR1 MNHEY and CDR2 SVGEGT. There are 16 residues in the CDR3. These same data were also listed under a study on T cells of mothers and their children.

This chain uses TRBV6-2 or TRBV6-3 with TRBJ2-3, with D tentatively TRBD1 (6 bases). The TCR was taken from a woman aged 40 to 49 in good health. What was sequenced was blood. The CDR3 nucleotides are TGTGCCAGCAGCGACCAGGGACATTTAAGCACAGATACGCAGTATTTT. Translating it yields CASSDQGHLSTDTQYF.